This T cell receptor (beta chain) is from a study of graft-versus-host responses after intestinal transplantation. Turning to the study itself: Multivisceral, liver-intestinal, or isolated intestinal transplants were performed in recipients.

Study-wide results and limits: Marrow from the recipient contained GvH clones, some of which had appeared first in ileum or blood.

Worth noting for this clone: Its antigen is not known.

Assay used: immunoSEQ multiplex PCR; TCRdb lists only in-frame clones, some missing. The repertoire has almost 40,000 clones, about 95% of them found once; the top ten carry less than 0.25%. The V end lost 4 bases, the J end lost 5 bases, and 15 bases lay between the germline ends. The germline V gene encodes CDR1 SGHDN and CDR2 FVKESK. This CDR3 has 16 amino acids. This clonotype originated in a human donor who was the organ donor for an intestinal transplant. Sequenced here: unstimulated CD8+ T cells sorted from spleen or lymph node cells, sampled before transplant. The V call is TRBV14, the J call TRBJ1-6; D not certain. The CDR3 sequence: CASSRSTSVNNSPLHF. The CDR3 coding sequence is TGTGCCAGCAGCCGCTCAACATCGGTTAATAATTCACCCCTCCACTTT.